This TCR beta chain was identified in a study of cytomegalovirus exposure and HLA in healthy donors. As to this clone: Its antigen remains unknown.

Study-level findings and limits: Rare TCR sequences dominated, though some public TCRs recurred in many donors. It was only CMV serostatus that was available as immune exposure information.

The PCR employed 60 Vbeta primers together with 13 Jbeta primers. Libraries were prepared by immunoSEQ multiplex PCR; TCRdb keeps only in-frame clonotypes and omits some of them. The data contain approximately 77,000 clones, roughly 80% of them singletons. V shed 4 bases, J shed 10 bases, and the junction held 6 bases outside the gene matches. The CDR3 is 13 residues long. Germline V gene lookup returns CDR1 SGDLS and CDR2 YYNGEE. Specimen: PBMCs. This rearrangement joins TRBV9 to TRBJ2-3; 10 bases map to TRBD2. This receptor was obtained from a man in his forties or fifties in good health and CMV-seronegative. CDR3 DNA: TGTGCCAGCAGCACAACTAGCGGGAACCCGCAGTATTTT. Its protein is CASSTTSGNPQYF.